The 29 T cell receptor beta chains listed next were all sequenced from one sample in a study of T cells in Graves' hyperthyroidism and ophthalmopathy. RNA transcripts gave rise to amplified TCR beta CDR3 regions. TCR CDR3 regions were first amplified by RT-PCR with HTBI primers. TCRdb recomputed calls from the multiplex PCR reads with MiXCR, one row per CDR3 protein. Here the sample spans 500,000 to 800,000 distinct CDR3 sequences, over 40% being singletons. Sequences were obtained from peripheral blood or thyroid tissue (not recorded which). All receptors come from an adult man with Graves' disease, either hyperthyroidism or ophthalmopathy (not recorded which).

Ten or more counts support this clonotype. CDR3 sequence (DNA): TGTGCCATCAGTCGGACAGGGGGCGAGGGGGAAAAACTGTTTTTT. It is translated as CAISRTGGEGEKLFF. The rearrangement uses TRBV10-3 and TRBJ1-4; TRBD1 agrees at 11 bases. Trimming removed 5 bases from V and 8 bases from J; junction bases left unmatched: 7. The germline V gene encodes CDR1 ENHRY and CDR2 SYGVKD. This CDR3 has 15 residues.

This chain uses TRBV16 with TRBJ1-2; tentative D call: TRBD1 (5 bases). Germline CDR1 is KGHSY and CDR2 is FQNENV. Trimming left V 0 bases short and J 3 bases short, with 11 bases between. This CDR3 has 15 residues. This CDR3 reads CASSQSGRYDYGYTF. The DNA of the CDR3 is TGTGCCAGCAGCCAATCGGGACGGTATGACTATGGCTACACCTTC.

The table lists this clonotype with a count of one. The V and J genes are TRBV7-9 and TRBJ2-5; 7 nucleotides agree with TRBD2. The germline CDR1 and CDR2 sequences are SEHNR and FQNEAQ (reference sequence). V trimming: 5 bases; J trimming: 1 base; junction bases outside the gene matches: 4. This CDR3 contains 14 residues. The CDR3 DNA reads TGTGCCAGCAGCCGGCGGGGGTCCCAAGAGACCCAGTACTTC. Residues: CASSRRGSQETQYF.

This clonotype was seen many times. The chain is built from TRBV29-1 and TRBJ1-3; D is undetermined. Germline assignment: CDR1 SQVTM and CDR2 ANQGSEA. Trimming shortened V by 6 bases and J by 0 bases, and 9 bases separated the two germline ends. CDR3 length: 13 amino acids. The CDR3 bases are TGCAGCGTCGGGCAGTCCTCTGGAAACACCATATATTTT. Its protein is CSVGQSSGNTIYF.

The chain recombines TRBV2 with TRBJ1-3, with a possible D match to TRBD1 (5 bases). The germline V gene has CDR1 SNHLY and CDR2 FYNNEI. V lost 3 bases, J lost 6 bases, and 9 bases lay in between. CDR3 length equals 13 residues. CDR3 nucleotide sequence: TGTGCCAGCAGTGAGCTCAGGGAAAACACCATATATTTT. Protein: CASSELRENTIYF.

The rearrangement joins TRBV29-1 to TRBJ2-7, with D possibly matching TRBD2 (6 bases). The CDR3 spans 15 residues. CDR1 is SQVTM and CDR2 is ANQGSEA in the germline V gene. CDR3 loop: CSARDPSVSSYEQYF. As DNA, the CDR3 is TGCAGTGCTAGAGATCCTAGCGTGAGCTCCTACGAGCAGTACTTC.

This clonotype was found many times. The chain uses TRBV15 and TRBJ1-5; possibly TRBD1 for D (5 bases). The germline V gene encodes CDR1 LNHNV and CDR2 YYDKDF (reference sequence). The V end was cut by 0 bases, the J end by 2 bases, with 8 bases between. CDR3 length: 15 amino acids. CDR3 bases: TGTGCCACCAGCAGAGATGAAGGGGGCAATCAGCCCCAGCATTTT. Protein: CATSRDEGGNQPQHF.

This clonotype came up a few times. This chain uses TRBV29-1 with TRBJ1-3; possible D gene TRBD1, 6 bases. V was pared by 7 bases and J by 0 bases, with 13 bases between. CDR3 size: 14 residues. CDR1 SQVTM and CDR2 ANQGSEA come from the germline V gene. CDR3 DNA: TGCAGCGGATCGGACAGTCTCTCTGGAAACACCATATATTTT. Residues: CSGSDSLSGNTIYF.

This clonotype was observed a few times. The chain is built from TRBV12-3 or TRBV12-4 and TRBJ1-4; 7 bases map to TRBD1. This CDR3 has 14 residues. With V trimmed by 7 bases and J by 5 bases, 7 bases remained unmatched. The CDR3: CASTLQGWNEKLFF. Written as DNA, the CDR3 is TGTGCCAGCACCCTACAGGGGTGGAATGAAAAACTGTTTTTT.

V is TRBV20-1 and J is TRBJ1-6, with TRBD1 matching over 7 bases. Losses at the gene ends were 1 base for V and 6 bases for J; bases not matched to a gene: 3. CDR1 is DFQATT, CDR2 SNEGSKA, per germline (reference sequence). This CDR3 has 14 amino acids. The CDR3 DNA reads TGCAGTGCTAGAGCGGGACAGCGTAATTCACCCCTCCACTTT. It codes for CSARAGQRNSPLHF.

This clonotype has ten or more counts. The CDR3 loop reads CASSKGAGEKLFF. In DNA form, the CDR3 reads TGTGCCAGCAGTAAGGGGGCGGGTGAAAAACTGTTTTTT. The J gene is TRBJ1-4, the V gene TRBV7-2; 7 bases are shared with TRBD1. Trimming removed 6 bases from V and 7 bases from J; junction bases left unmatched: 5. The CDR3 runs to 13 residues. The V gene's germline CDR1 is SGHTA and CDR2 FQGNSA.

This clonotype was observed a few times. This chain connects TRBV27 to TRBJ1-2, with D possibly being TRBD1 (6 bases). Trimming cost V 4 bases and J 8 bases, with 11 bases left between them. Germline CDR1 reads MNHEY; CDR2 reads SMNVEV (reference sequence). The CDR3 has 12 amino acids. Written as DNA, the CDR3 is TGTGCCAGCAGTTCCTACAGGGACGGCTACACCTTC. Its protein product is CASSSYRDGYTF.

This chain links TRBV29-1 with TRBJ1-5; 8 bases align to TRBD1. The CDR3 totals 12 residues. Germline V gene data show CDR1 as SQVTM and CDR2 as ANQGSEA. V was pared by 8 bases and J by 2 bases, with 2 bases of the junction left unmatched. CDR3 region: CSWGQGNQPQHF. The CDR3 coding sequence is TGCAGCTGGGGACAGGGCAATCAGCCCCAGCATTTT.

This rearrangement joins TRBV7-3 to TRBJ1-2; 10 nucleotides agree with TRBD1. From germline, CDR1 is SGHTA and CDR2 FQGTGA. The junction had 10 bases not matched to a gene; V was cut back by 6 bases and J by 6 bases. The CDR3 is 15 residues long. CDR3 sequence reads: CASSLGTGVGHGYTF. Written as DNA, the CDR3 is TGTGCCAGCAGTTTAGGGACAGGGGTAGGACATGGCTACACCTTC.

The chain combines TRBV7-3 with TRBJ1-2; D uncertain. V lost 2 bases to trimming and J lost 5 bases, with 15 bases between them. The CDR3 is 15 amino acids. Per germline, CDR1 SGHTA and CDR2 FQGTGA. The CDR3 coding sequence is TGTGCCAGCAGCTTAGATGGCGGGAAGCTTTATGGCTACACCTTC. Translated, it gives CASSLDGGKLYGYTF.

J is TRBJ1-1 and V is TRBV20-1; the D gene is possibly TRBD1 (6 bases). The germline V gene has CDR1 DFQATT and CDR2 SNEGSKA (reference sequence). The CDR3 runs 11 residues. V dropped 4 bases and J dropped 8 bases, with 11 bases sitting between them. CDR3 in DNA: TGCAGTGCTACCGGACAGCGCGAAGCTTTCTTT. Residues: CSATGQREAFF.

V is TRBV7-6 and J is TRBJ1-6; 12 bases agree with TRBD1. Germline CDR1 SGHVS, CDR2 FNYEAQ. CDR3 length equals 16 residues. The J segment lost 9 bases and the V segment lost 4 bases, leaving 7 bases of the junction unmatched. CDR3 bases: TGTGCCAGCAGCTATGGGGACAGGGGGCCTTTTTCACCCCTCCACTTT. This codes for CASSYGDRGPFSPLHF.

In this sample, this clonotype turned up a few times. The chain couples TRBV20-1 to TRBJ1-5; no clear D gene. Trimming shortened V by 3 bases and J by 0 bases, and 12 bases separated the two germline ends. Germline CDR1 DFQATT, CDR2 SNEGSKA (reference sequence). This CDR3 contains 15 residues. Written as DNA, the CDR3 is TGCAGTGCTAGCCCCGACGGATCTAGCAATCAGCCCCAGCATTTT. This codes for CSASPDGSSNQPQHF.

The gene calls are TRBV5-5 and TRBJ2-5, with 8 bases that match TRBD1. The CDR3 covers 13 residues. Trimming removed 3 bases from V and 5 bases from J; junction bases left unmatched: 3. CDR1 and CDR2 (germline): SGHKS, YYEKEE (reference sequence). The CDR3 here is CASSSGGDETQYF. CDR3 sequence (DNA): TGTGCCAGCAGCTCAGGGGGCGACGAGACCCAGTACTTC.

The J gene is TRBJ1-1, the V gene TRBV20-1; 11 bases match TRBD1. V gave up 4 bases and J gave up 6 bases; unmatched junction bases: 4. The CDR3 loop spans 13 amino acids. The germline gives CDR1 DFQATT, CDR2 SNEGSKA (reference sequence). CDR3: CSAIQDRGPEAFF. DNA for the CDR3: TGCAGTGCTATACAGGACAGGGGGCCTGAAGCTTTCTTT.

V gene TRBV7-2 combines with J gene TRBJ1-6; TRBD1 agrees at 8 bases. There are 16 residues in the CDR3. Germline V CDR1 and CDR2: SGHTA, FQGNSA. Losses at the gene ends were 1 base for V and 3 bases for J; bases not matched to a gene: 2. The CDR3 loop reads CASSLGGQGYNSPLHF. The CDR3 DNA follows: TGTGCCAGCAGCTTAGGCGGACAGGGCTATAATTCACCCCTCCACTTT.

This chain connects TRBV29-1 to TRBJ1-1; a weak D match, TRBD1 (5 bases). The germline V gene encodes CDR1 SQVTM and CDR2 ANQGSEA. The CDR3 covers 17 residues. V was clipped by 1 base and J by 0 bases, with 18 bases between them. CDR3 bases: TGCAGCGTTGAAGGGGGGGTAGGGAAGGGGATGAACACTGAAGCTTTCTTT. It yields the protein CSVEGGVGKGMNTEAFF.

V and J are TRBV10-3 and TRBJ1-4; 11 positions agree with TRBD1. This CDR3 is built from 16 residues. CDR1 ENHRY and CDR2 SYGVKD come from the germline V gene. Losses at the gene ends were 3 bases for V and 3 bases for J; bases not matched to a gene: 3. Here the CDR3 DNA reads TGTGCCATCAGTGAAGGACAGGGGGCGCCTAATGAAAAACTGTTTTTT. It codes for CAISEGQGAPNEKLFF.

The CDR3 region is CASSQERMNTEAFF. The CDR3 DNA reads TGCGCCAGCAGCCAAGAACGGATGAACACTGAAGCTTTCTTT. The chain joins TRBV4-1 to TRBJ1-1; the D is unclear. The germline V gene encodes CDR1 MGHRA and CDR2 YSYEKL. Between the trimmed V and J ends, which lost 0 bases and 0 bases, there was a span of 5 bases. The CDR3 covers 14 residues.

The chain employs TRBV7-9 and TRBJ2-7; 7 bases map to TRBD1. Germline CDR1 reads SEHNR; CDR2 reads FQNEAQ (reference sequence). CDR3 length equals 14 residues. Losses at the gene ends were 6 bases for V and 6 bases for J; bases not matched to a gene: 11. The CDR3 sequence: CASSFDRVGGEQYF. The CDR3 bases are TGTGCCAGCAGTTTTGACAGGGTCGGCGGCGAGCAGTACTTC.

V gene TRBV20-1 combines with J gene TRBJ2-7, with D possibly TRBD1 on 6 matching bases. Trimming pared 1 base from V and 6 bases from J, leaving 19 bases between. The CDR3 is 15 residues long. Germline values: CDR1 DFQATT, CDR2 SNEGSKA (reference sequence). The DNA of the CDR3 is TGCAGTGCTAGAGGGGCACAGGGATCTTTGGGCGAGCAGTACTTC. It encodes CSARGAQGSLGEQYF.

Note on this clonotype: The junction and the germline gene differ at one end; a read error may be behind it. The chain joins TRBV29-1 to TRBJ1-3; 11 bases map to TRBD1. Per the germline V gene, CDR1 is SQVTM and CDR2 is ANQGSEA. The CDR3 length is 13 residues. CDR3 sequence reads: CSVAGTGGITIYF. The CDR3 DNA reads as TGCAGCGTCGCCGGGACAGGGGGAATCACCATATATTTT. Using reference TRBV29-1 and TRBJ1-3 for the parts outside the CDR3, the full variable domain is SAVISQKPSRDICQRGTSLTIQCQVDSQVTMMFWYRQQPGQSLTLIATANQGSEATYESGFVIDKFPISRPNLTFSTLTVSNMSPEDSSIYLCSVAGTGGITIYFGEGSWLTVV.

Of note for this clonotype: A much larger clone lies a single base off, so this may be a read error. The gene calls are TRBV4-2 and TRBJ2-7, with D tentatively TRBD2 (6 bases). CDR3 size: 15 residues. Germline assignment: CDR1 LGHNA and CDR2 YNFKEQ. This chain's CDR3 is CAGSPEKAGSYEQYF. The CDR3 DNA sequence: TGTGCCGGCAGCCCCGAAAAGGCGGGATCCTACGAGCAGTACTTC.

The gene calls are TRBV7-6 and TRBJ2-5; no clear D gene. Germline CDR1 SGHVS, CDR2 FNYEAQ. This CDR3 region has 14 residues. The ends were cut back, 3 bases at V and 1 base at J, with 9 bases in the middle. The CDR3 coding sequence is TGTGCCAGCAGCTTTCATTGGCCCCAAGAGACCCAGTACTTC. It is translated as CASSFHWPQETQYF.